Each of the 26 T cell receptor beta chains below was sequenced from the same sample in a study of blood T cells in healthy people across ages. A J-beta primer mix and a sample-barcoded 5' primer were used in a second PCR of roughly 6 to 12 cycles. TCRdb analysed the 5' RACE reads with MiXCR anew, one entry per CDR3 protein. The sample includes fewer than 900,000 distinct CDR3 sequences, roughly 41% seen only once; the top ten take roughly 19%. Sequences were obtained from blood. All receptors come from a woman between 55 and 75 years old in good health.

V is TRBV9 and J is TRBJ2-7, with 8 bases identical to TRBD2. After removal of 0 bases from V and 4 bases from J, the junction contained 3 bases not matched to a gene. The CDR3 is 14 residues long. Germline CDR1 reads SGDLS; CDR2 reads YYNGEE. The CDR3 protein is CASSVGEREYEQYF. CDR3 coding DNA: TGTGCCAGCAGCGTAGGGGAGCGGGAGTACGAGCAGTACTTC.

This rearrangement joins TRBV5-1 to TRBJ2-1; D could derive from TRBD1 or TRBD2 (5 bases each). The CDR3 sequence is 15 residues long. CDR1 SGHRS and CDR2 YFSETQ come from the germline V gene. V lost 1 base, J lost 10 bases, and 18 bases lay in between. For the CDR3, the DNA is TGCGCCAGCAGCTTGACGGCTAGCCCCGAGGGGGAGCAGTTCTTC. This translates into CASSLTASPEGEQFF.

V is TRBV30 and J is TRBJ1-5, with D maybe TRBD1 (6 bases). V lost 6 bases and J lost 5, with 11 bases in between. The CDR3 length is 12 residues. Germline V CDR1 and CDR2: GTSNPN, SVGIG (reference sequence). CDR3 in amino acids: CACRDTDQPQHF. The CDR3 DNA follows: TGTGCCTGCAGGGACACCGATCAGCCCCAGCATTTT.

As concerns this clonotype: Germline is not matched at one junction end, which may reflect a read error. This chain joins TRBV12-3 or TRBV12-4 and TRBJ1-2; 9 bases align to TRBD1. The CDR3 contains 15 residues. CDR3 sequence reads: CASSARTGEGYGHTF. The CDR3 DNA follows: TGTGCCAGTAGTGCCCGGACAGGGGAGGGCTATGGCCACACCTTC.

The chain uses TRBV7-8 and TRBJ1-2; weak D call: TRBD1 (6 bases). The CDR3 is 15 amino acids. CDR1 SGHVS and CDR2 FQNEAQ come from the germline V gene. With 3 bases removed from V and 3 bases from J, the gap between germline ends came to 14 bases. Here the CDR3 DNA reads TGTGCCAGCAGCTTGGCGCCCTCAGGGGACTATGGCTACACCTTC. Translation: CASSLAPSGDYGYTF.

This clonotype was counted at least ten times. The CDR3 DNA is TGTGCCAGCAGACTTGGGACTAGCGGGGTCCGGATCGAGACCCAGTACTTC. Amino acid sequence: CASRLGTSGVRIETQYF. The chain employs TRBV6-2 or TRBV6-3 and TRBJ2-5; 13 positions match TRBD2. CDR1 is MNHEY, CDR2 SVGEGT, per germline. Losses at the gene ends were 6 bases for V and 5 bases for J; bases not matched to a gene: 12. The CDR3 loop spans 17 amino acids.

The chain employs TRBV12-3 or TRBV12-4 and TRBJ1-5; D is undetermined. CDR3 length equals 15 residues. V lost 3 bases to trimming and J lost 0 bases, with 9 bases between them. The CDR3 sequence: CASSFGVYSNQPQHF. The CDR3 DNA sequence: TGTGCCAGCAGTTTCGGGGTTTATAGCAATCAGCCCCAGCATTTT.

This clonotype was detected many times. The chain joins TRBV12-3 or TRBV12-4 to TRBJ2-3; a weak D match, TRBD2 (6 bases). Deletions cut 7 bases from V and 4 bases from J, with 12 bases between. The length of the CDR3 is 13 residues. The CDR3 here is CASIQGTADTQYF. The CDR3 DNA follows: TGTGCCAGCATCCAAGGGACTGCAGATACGCAGTATTTT.

The chain links TRBV12-3 or TRBV12-4 to TRBJ1-2; D might be TRBD1 (5 bases). The CDR3 consists of 16 residues. V shed 4 bases and J shed 0 bases, with 15 bases lying between them. The CDR3 region is CASSSGNTPPNYGYTF. The CDR3, as DNA: TGTGCCAGCAGTTCAGGGAATACACCTCCTAACTATGGCTACACCTTC.

J is TRBJ2-3 and V is TRBV7-3, with D uncertain. The CDR3 runs 14 residues. The ends were cut back, 1 base at V and 4 bases at J, with 9 bases in the middle. Germline V gene data show CDR1 as SGHTA and CDR2 as FQGTGA. The CDR3 sequence is CASSLRPRADTQYF. CDR3 nucleotide sequence: TGTGCCAGCAGCTTAAGGCCTAGAGCAGATACGCAGTATTTT.

On this clonotype itself: A junction boundary mismatches the germline segment, possibly from a read error. This chain links TRBV12-3 or TRBV12-4 with TRBJ2-7; 7 positions agree with TRBD1. The CDR3 is 13 amino acids. In DNA form, the CDR3 reads TGTACCAGCAGCCTGGACAGGTCTTACGAGCAGTACTTC. Its translation is CTSSLDRSYEQYF.

The rearrangement joins TRBV6-5 to TRBJ1-4; 9 bases agree with TRBD1. The J segment lost 4 bases and the V segment lost 6 bases, leaving 3 bases of the junction unmatched. This CDR3 spans 14 amino acids. Germline V gene sequence: CDR1 MNHEY, CDR2 SVGAGI. In DNA, the CDR3 is TGTGCCAGCAGAAGACAGGGGGGTAATGAAAAACTGTTTTTT. Translation: CASRRQGGNEKLFF.

This clonotype has only a few counts. This sequence joins TRBV12-3 or TRBV12-4 and TRBJ2-1; tentative D call: TRBD2 (7 bases). This CDR3 has 14 amino acids. V was shortened by 8 bases and J by 0 bases, with 11 bases between the two germline ends. The CDR3 sequence: CASFAGASYNEQFF. DNA of the CDR3: TGTGCCAGCTTCGCGGGGGCCTCCTACAATGAGCAGTTCTTC.

The chain links TRBV7-3 to TRBJ2-6, with D perhaps assigned TRBD1 or TRBD2 (5 bases each). CDR1 SGHTA and CDR2 FQGTGA come from the germline V gene. The CDR3 spans 19 residues. V gave up 7 bases and J gave up 2 bases, with 24 bases separating them. As DNA, the CDR3 is TGTGCCAGCACCATAACCCCCGTTGGGGGTTCCGCTGGGGCCAACGTCCTGACTTTC. As protein: CASTITPVGGSAGANVLTF.

This clonotype was seen more than once but under ten times. This chain's CDR3 is CSARGDGNSPLHF. In DNA form, the CDR3 reads TGCAGTGCTAGAGGGGACGGTAATTCACCCCTCCACTTT. This chain joins TRBV20-1 and TRBJ1-6, with D maybe TRBD1 (5 bases). The CDR3 loop spans 13 amino acids. Per germline, CDR1 DFQATT and CDR2 SNEGSKA (reference sequence). V shed 1 base and J shed 6 bases, with 7 bases lying between them.

The rearrangement uses TRBV20-1 and TRBJ2-5, with D perhaps matching TRBD2 (7 bases). Trimming took 6 bases from V and 1 from J, leaving 18 bases between them. Germline lookup yields CDR1 DFQATT and CDR2 SNEGSKA (reference sequence). The CDR3 consists of 15 residues. The CDR3 protein is CSAPRGGGTQETQYF. Written as DNA, the CDR3 is TGCAGTGCCCCGAGGGGAGGGGGGACCCAAGAGACCCAGTACTTC.

The rearrangement links TRBV4-3 to TRBJ2-7; D gene uncertain. Trimming cost V 1 base and J 3 bases, with 7 bases left between them. The CDR3 is made up of 13 amino acids. Germline loops: CDR1 LGHNA, CDR2 YSLEER. The chain's CDR3 is CASSQVQIYEQYF. The CDR3 DNA follows: TGCGCCAGCAGCCAAGTGCAGATCTACGAGCAGTACTTC.

This clonotype came up a few times. This sequence joins TRBV29-1 and TRBJ1-1; the D is unclear. The V gene lost 4 bases and the J gene lost 2 bases, with 14 bases spanning the gap. The CDR3 runs 14 residues. The germline V gene encodes CDR1 SQVTM and CDR2 ANQGSEA. DNA of the CDR3: TGCAGCGTTGGACCAAGGGTGGTTAACACTGAAGCTTTCTTT. Its protein is CSVGPRVVNTEAFF.

This chain uses TRBV7-3 with TRBJ2-2, with 7 bases lining up with TRBD1. V trimming: 8 bases; J trimming: 7 bases; junction bases outside the gene matches: 7. Germline V gives CDR1 SGHTA, CDR2 FQGTGA. The CDR3 spans 13 residues. CDR3 sequence reads: CASSGQQGGELFF. The CDR3 DNA is TGTGCCAGCTCGGGACAGCAGGGCGGGGAGCTGTTTTTT.

The chain recombines TRBV5-4 with TRBJ2-5; 10 nucleotides line up with TRBD1. After removal of 4 bases from V and 3 bases from J, the junction contained 6 bases not matched to a gene. Germline V gene data show CDR1 as SGHNT and CDR2 as YYREEE (reference sequence). The CDR3 is made up of 15 amino acids. CDR3 sequence: CASSLRTGGKETQYF. The CDR3 DNA sequence: TGTGCCAGCAGCCTGCGGACAGGGGGTAAAGAGACCCAGTACTTC.

The chain combines TRBV29-1 with TRBJ2-1; 9 bases are shared with TRBD2. J gave up 6 bases and V 8 bases, and 14 bases lay outside the gene matches. The CDR3 extends over 15 amino acids. Per the germline V gene, CDR1 is SQVTM and CDR2 is ANQGSEA. The CDR3 DNA is TGCAGCCCCGTGGGGCGGGAGGGCCGTGGCAATGAGCAGTTCTTC. Translating gives CSPVGREGRGNEQFF.

This clonotype was found a few times. The chain links TRBV4-2 to TRBJ2-1; D possibly matches TRBD1 or TRBD2 (5 bases each). CDR3 length: 18 residues. With 1 base removed from V and 10 bases from J, the gap between germline ends came to 26 bases. Germline CDR1 is LGHNA and CDR2 is YNFKEQ. The CDR3 DNA sequence: TGTGCCAGCAGCCAAGGTGGGGACCGGGTCTTAAGCGGAGAAGAGCAGTTCTTC. Its protein product is CASSQGGDRVLSGEEQFF.

J is TRBJ2-1 and V is TRBV3-1; TRBD2 aligns across 11 bases. V dropped 4 bases and J dropped 2; count of bases not matched to a gene: 10. This CDR3 is 18 amino acids long. Germline-derived CDR1 and CDR2 are LGHDT and YNNKEL (reference sequence). The CDR3 here is CASSPGTSGAGAYNEQFF. The CDR3, as DNA: TGTGCCAGCAGCCCCGGGACTAGCGGAGCTGGGGCCTACAATGAGCAGTTCTTC.

This clonotype has just one count. The V gene is TRBV12-3 or TRBV12-4, the J gene TRBJ1-2; the D gene is possibly TRBD1 (5 bases). Trimming pared 0 bases from V and 5 bases from J, leaving 13 bases between. This CDR3 is built from 15 residues. In DNA form, the CDR3 reads TGTGCCAGCAGTTTAGCGCAACGACAGAATTATGGCTACACCTTC. It is translated as CASSLAQRQNYGYTF.

This clonotype was counted between two and nine times. The chain joins TRBV4-1 to TRBJ1-2; 9 bases are shared with TRBD1. Trimming cost V 3 bases and J 7 bases; bases outside gene matches: 6. The CDR3 spans 14 residues. CDR1 MGHRA and CDR2 YSYEKL come from the germline V gene. CDR3 in DNA: TGCGCCAGCAGCCAGGAACAGGGGGCGCGTGGCTACACCTTC. This sequence encodes CASSQEQGARGYTF.

The chain recombines TRBV28 with TRBJ1-1; a weak D match, TRBD1 (6 bases). This CDR3 comprises 15 residues. CDR1 MDHEN and CDR2 SYDVKM come from the germline V gene. V lost 6 bases and J 4 bases, leaving 18 bases between the germline ends. CDR3 sequence reads: CASSAGAGAPTEAFF. The CDR3 nucleotides read TGTGCCAGCAGCGCTGGGGCAGGGGCCCCCACTGAAGCTTTCTTT.